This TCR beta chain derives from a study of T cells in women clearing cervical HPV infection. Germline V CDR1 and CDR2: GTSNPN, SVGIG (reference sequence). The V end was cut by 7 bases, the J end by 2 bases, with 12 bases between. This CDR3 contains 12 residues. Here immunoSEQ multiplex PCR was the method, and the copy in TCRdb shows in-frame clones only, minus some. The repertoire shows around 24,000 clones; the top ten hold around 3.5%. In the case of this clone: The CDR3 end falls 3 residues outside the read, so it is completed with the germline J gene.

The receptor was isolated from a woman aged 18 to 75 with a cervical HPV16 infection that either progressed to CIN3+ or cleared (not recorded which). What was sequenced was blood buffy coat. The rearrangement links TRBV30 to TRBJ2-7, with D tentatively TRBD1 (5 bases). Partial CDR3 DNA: TGTGCCTCCTTGGCAGGGACCTACGAG. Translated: CASLAGTYE. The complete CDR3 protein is CASLAGTYEQYF.